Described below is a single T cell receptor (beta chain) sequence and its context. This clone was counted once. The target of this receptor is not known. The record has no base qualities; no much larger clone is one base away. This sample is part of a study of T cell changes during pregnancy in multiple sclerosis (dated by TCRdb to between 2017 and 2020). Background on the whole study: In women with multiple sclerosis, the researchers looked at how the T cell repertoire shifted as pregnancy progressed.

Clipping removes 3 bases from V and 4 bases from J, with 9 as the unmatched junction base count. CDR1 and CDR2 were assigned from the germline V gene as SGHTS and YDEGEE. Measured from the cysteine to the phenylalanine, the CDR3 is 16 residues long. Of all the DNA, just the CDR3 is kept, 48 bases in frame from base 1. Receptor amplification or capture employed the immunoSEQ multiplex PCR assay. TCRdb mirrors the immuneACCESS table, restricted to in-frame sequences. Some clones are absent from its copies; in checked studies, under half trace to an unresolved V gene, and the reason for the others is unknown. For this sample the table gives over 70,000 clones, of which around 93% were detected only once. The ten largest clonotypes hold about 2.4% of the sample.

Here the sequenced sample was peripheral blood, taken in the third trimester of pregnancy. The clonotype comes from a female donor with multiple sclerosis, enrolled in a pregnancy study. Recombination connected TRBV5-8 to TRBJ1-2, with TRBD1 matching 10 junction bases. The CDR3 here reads CASSSGQGRTFYGYTF. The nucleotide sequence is TGTGCCAGCAGCTCGGGACAGGGGAGGACCTTCTATGGCTACACCTTC. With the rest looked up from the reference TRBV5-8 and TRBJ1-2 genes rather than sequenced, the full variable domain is EAGVTQSPTHLIKTRGQQATLRCSPISGHTSVYWYQQALGLGLQFLLWYDEGEERNRGNFPPRFSGRQFPNYSSELNVNALELEDSALYLCASSSGQGRTFYGYTFGSGTRLTVV.